This TCR beta chain was sequenced in a study of T cell responses to AZD1222 COVID-19 vaccine. The study, taken as a whole, reports: Dominant at 160-218 and 743-854, vaccine-associated CD4 TCRs also spanned spike. Just a handful of AZD1222 recipients were seropositive at baseline. Spike-specific TCR breadth and depth went up after people got two AZD1222 doses. Clonal diversity was possibly underestimated, and white British individuals and females predominated among donors.

The CDR3 is made up of 16 amino acids. V dropped 4 bases and J dropped 1; count of bases not matched to a gene: 4. CDR1 and CDR2 from the germline V gene are KGHDR and SFDVKD. A word on this clone: Its matching antigen is unknown.

Using immunoSEQ multiplex PCR, the repertoire was profiled, and TCRdb retains in-frame clones only, with some absent. The sample consists of 210,000 or so clones, 94% of them appearing once. The chain uses TRBV24-1 and TRBJ2-2; 8 bases agree with TRBD2. The sample consisted of peripheral blood, taken 28 days after the second dose of the MenACWY control vaccine. The TCR comes from an adult who received the MenACWY meningococcal vaccine as a control. DNA of the CDR3: TGTGCCACCAGTGACCTTACTAGCGGGAACACCGGGGAGCTGTTTTTT. Protein product: CATSDLTSGNTGELFF.